These T cell receptor beta chains were read from a single sample in a study of response to subunit inactivated influenza vaccine. TCRdb independently ran MiXCR on the RT-PCR reads; one entry per CDR3 protein. The sample has 550,000 to 800,000 distinct CDR3 sequences; approximately 15% are singletons. Source: PBMCs from blood, taken 14 to 15 days before vaccination. The receptors derive from a man between 45 and 60 years old who received an inactivated influenza vaccine. The CDR3 runs from the conserved cysteine through the conserved F or W. D genes are given only for firm matches. Only part of the rows carry a size: once, few, many, or a class if the clone is expanded.

V	J	size	D	CDR3	DNA
TRBV5-1	TRBJ2-7	-	TRBD1	CASSFSRDRGYEQYF	TGCGCCAGCAGCTTTAGTAGGGACAGGGGCTACGAGCAGTACTTC
TRBV7-2	TRBJ2-7	few	-	CASSLMGATYEQYF	TGTGCCAGCAGCTTAATGGGGGCCACCTACGAGCAGTACTTC
TRBV7-9	TRBJ2-1	many	TRBD2	CASSLRLAGIYNEQFF	TGTGCCAGCAGCCTCCGACTAGCGGGAATCTACAATGAGCAGTTCTTC
TRBV7-9	TRBJ2-3	-	TRBD2	CETREGPDTQYF	TGTGAAACCCGGGAGGGCCCGGATACGCAGTATTTT
TRBV6-2/TRBV6-3	TRBJ2-2	few	TRBD2	CASRMTSWTGELFF	TGTGCCAGCAGAATGACTAGCTGGACCGGGGAGCTGTTTTTT
TRBV4-3	TRBJ2-7	-	-	CASSQDRHGVLSSYEQYF	TGCGCCAGCAGCCAAGATCGTCACGGGGTTCTAAGCTCCTACGAGCAGTACTTC
TRBV29-1	TRBJ2-2	many	TRBD1	CSVQGASHTGELFF	TGCAGCGTCCAGGGGGCCAGCCACACCGGGGAGCTGTTTTTT
TRBV12-3/TRBV12-4	TRBJ2-1	-	-	CASSSLTSFIYNEQFF	TGTGCCAGCAGTTCACTGACTAGTTTTATTTACAATGAGCAGTTCTTC
TRBV20-1	TRBJ2-7	few	-	CSARDWRGSEQYF	TGCAGTGCTAGAGATTGGAGGGGTAGCGAGCAGTACTTC
TRBV7-9	TRBJ2-1	few	-	CASSLVVYNEQFF	TGTGCCAGCAGCTTAGTGGTTTACAATGAGCAGTTCTTC
TRBV28	TRBJ2-3	few	-	CASSFVLGTDTQYF	TGTGCCAGCAGTTTCGTGCTAGGAACCGATACGCAGTATTTT
TRBV6-5	TRBJ2-3	many	-	CASSLTRGGTDTQYF	TGTGCCAGCAGTTTGACCCGCGGGGGCACAGATACGCAGTATTTT
TRBV7-9	TRBJ2-2	-	-	CASSLLQSDRELFF	TGTGCCAGCAGCTTACTGCAGAGTGACAGGGAGCTGTTTTTT
TRBV29-1	TRBJ2-7	-	-	CSVRTENYEQYF	TGCAGCGTGAGGACAGAGAACTACGAGCAGTACTTC
TRBV20-1	TRBJ2-7	few	-	CSANQPNYEQYF	TGCAGTGCTAACCAGCCTAACTACGAGCAGTACTTC
TRBV11-2	TRBJ2-5	-	-	CASSLLSYGGPQETQYF	TGTGCCAGCAGCTTACTCTCGTACGGGGGGCCGCAAGAGACCCAGTACTTC
TRBV6-5	TRBJ2-2	few	TRBD2	CASSYSTSGGAWVTGELFF	TGTGCCAGCAGTTACTCGACTAGCGGGGGGGCATGGGTTACCGGGGAGCTGTTTTTT
TRBV20-1	TRBJ2-7	-	-	CSARDGREQYF	TGCAGTGCTAGAGATGGTCGCGAGCAGTACTTC
TRBV11-2	TRBJ2-3	many	-	CASSQRDGSTDTQYF	TGTGCCAGCAGCCAGAGAGACGGCTCTACAGATACGCAGTATTTT
TRBV29-1	TRBJ2-5	few	-	CSVARGANGETQYF	TGCAGCGTTGCCCGGGGGGCGAATGGAGAGACCCAGTACTTC
TRBV3-1	TRBJ1-6	-	-	CASSPSGSYNSPLHF	TGTGCCAGCAGCCCCTCGGGTTCCTATAATTCACCCCTCCACTTT
TRBV27	TRBJ2-5	few	-	CASRTFLSFKSETQYF	TGTGCCAGCCGTACTTTTTTGTCCTTTAAGTCAGAGACCCAGTACTTC
TRBV5-1	TRBJ2-3	-	-	CASSSDSDRTDTQYF	TGCGCCAGCAGCTCGGACAGCGATCGCACAGATACGCAGTATTTT
TRBV5-1	TRBJ2-3	-	-	CASSRRAGTLTDTQYF	TGCGCCAGCAGTCGTCGCGCGGGGACACTCACAGATACGCAGTATTTT
TRBV20-1	TRBJ2-3	few	-	CSAGLSSTDTQYF	TGCAGTGCCGGACTATCCAGCACAGATACGCAGTATTTT
TRBV11-2	TRBJ2-7	-	TRBD1	CASSLTAGGGFYEQYF	TGTGCCAGCAGCTTAACCGCAGGGGGTGGTTTCTACGAGCAGTACTTC
TRBV4-3	TRBJ1-4	few	-	CASSQAAGTDATNEKLFF	TGCGCCAGCAGCCAAGCGGCAGGCACTGACGCAACTAATGAAAAACTGTTTTTT
TRBV6-2/TRBV6-3	TRBJ2-2	-	-	CASSPVPLGVPGELFF	TGTGCCAGCAGCCCCGTTCCCCTGGGGGTGCCCGGGGAGCTGTTTTTT
TRBV28	TRBJ2-4	few	-	CASSFGSGAGAKNIQYF	-
TRBV7-8	TRBJ2-7	-	-	CASSLDRTHEQYF	TGTGCCAGCAGCTTAGATCGGACTCACGAGCAGTACTTC
TRBV20-1	TRBJ2-2	-	-	CSAVRVPGSGELFF	TGCAGTGCTGTCAGGGTCCCGGGATCCGGGGAGCTGTTTTTT
TRBV28	TRBJ2-3	-	-	CASSVRRGVATDTQYF	TGTGCCAGCAGCGTACGAAGGGGAGTTGCGACAGATACGCAGTATTTT
TRBV7-2	TRBJ1-1	-	-	CASTSHRLVENTEAFF	TGTGCCAGCACCTCGCACCGACTTGTAGAGAACACTGAAGCTTTCTTT
TRBV12-3/TRBV12-4	TRBJ2-1	-	TRBD2	CASSLGSGAYNEQFF	TGTGCCAGCAGTTTGGGTAGCGGGGCATACAATGAGCAGTTCTTC
TRBV12-3/TRBV12-4	TRBJ1-1	few	TRBD1	CASSSRTGRAFF	TGTGCCAGCAGTTCGCGGACAGGGAGGGCTTTCTTT
TRBV20-1	TRBJ2-5	few	TRBD1	CSADRVQETQYF	TGCAGCGCCGACAGGGTGCAAGAGACCCAGTACTTC
TRBV20-1	TRBJ2-1	-	-	CSASQYVNEQFF	TGCAGTGCTAGTCAGTACGTCAATGAGCAGTTCTTC
TRBV2	TRBJ1-4	-	-	CASRSGTGGEKLFF	TGTGCCAGCAGGTCCGGGACTGGTGGTGAAAAACTGTTTTTT
TRBV3-1	TRBJ2-2	few	-	CASSQDDTLQNTGELFF	TGTGCCAGCAGCCAAGATGACACCCTACAGAACACCGGGGAGCTGTTTTTT
TRBV21-1	TRBJ2-7	few	-	CASSKRTGSYEQYF	TGTGCCAGCAGCAAACGGACAGGGTCCTACGAGCAGTACTTC
TRBV20-1	TRBJ1-4	few	-	CSARDSRPEEKLFF	TGCAGTGCTAGAGATAGCAGGCCTGAAGAAAAACTGTTTTTT
TRBV9	TRBJ1-2	few	-	CASSVGGNGYTF	TGTGCCAGCAGCGTCGGGGGTAATGGCTACACCTTC
TRBV2	TRBJ2-2	-	TRBD2	CASSAGRGNTGELFF	TGTGCCAGTTCAGCGGGACGAGGAAACACCGGGGAGCTGTTTTTT
TRBV20-1	TRBJ2-3	-	TRBD2	CSARLGTSGGRADTQYF	TGCAGTGCTAGATTGGGGACTAGCGGGGGGAGGGCAGATACGCAGTATTTT
TRBV4-3	TRBJ1-3	-	-	CASSQDWGLGNTIYF	TGCGCCAGCAGCCAAGATTGGGGGCTTGGAAACACCATATATTTT
TRBV19	TRBJ2-3	few	TRBD2	CASSMTSGGPTTDTQYF	TGTGCCAGTAGTATGACTAGCGGGGGCCCAACCACAGATACGCAGTATTTT
TRBV9	TRBJ2-7	-	TRBD2	CASSLRASGGDYEQYF	TGTGCCAGCAGCCTAAGGGCCAGCGGGGGGGACTACGAGCAGTACTTC
TRBV5-1	TRBJ2-1	-	TRBD1	CATQPRTGTYNEQFF	TGCGCCACCCAACCCAGGACAGGGACCTACAATGAGCAGTTCTTC
TRBV24-1	TRBJ2-1	-	-	CATSDRRALAGSYNEQFF	TGTGCCACCAGTGACCGCCGGGCACTAGCAGGCTCCTACAATGAGCAGTTCTTC
TRBV14	TRBJ2-3	few	-	CASSQLFNRDMGTDTQYF	TGTGCCAGCAGCCAACTTTTTAACCGGGACATGGGCACAGATACGCAGTATTTT
TRBV28	TRBJ1-2	few	-	CASSFRSYGYTF	TGTGCCAGCAGTTTTCGATCATATGGCTACACCTTC
TRBV6-1	TRBJ1-3	few	-	CASNKNPSGNTIYF	TGTGCCAGCAACAAGAACCCCTCTGGAAACACCATATATTTT